This T cell receptor beta chain came from a study of CD8 T cells in ankylosing spondylitis. Study-level findings and limits: Clones tied to disease were said to be significantly enriched in matched ankylosing spondylitis synovial fluid.

In regard to this clonotype: The antigen remains unidentified.

Germline V gene sequence: CDR1 SEHNR, CDR2 FQNEAQ (reference sequence). This CDR3 region has 15 residues. J gave up 3 bases and V 5 bases, and 6 bases lay outside the gene matches. Making the TCR beta libraries involved quantitative 5'-RACE with molecular barcodes. TCRdb re-called the 5' RACE reads through MiXCR, storing one row per CDR3 protein. The sample lists 350,000 to 450,000 distinct CDR3 sequences, more than 20% occurring once. The source material was blood, either unsorted or a sorted T cell fraction (not recorded which). The receptor comes from a male donor with ankylosing spondylitis or in good health (not recorded which). V is TRBV7-9 and J is TRBJ2-1, with 8 bases that match TRBD2. CDR3: CASSPRGDNYNEQFF. CDR3 bases: TGTGCCAGCAGCCCGCGGGGGGATAACTACAATGAGCAGTTCTTC.